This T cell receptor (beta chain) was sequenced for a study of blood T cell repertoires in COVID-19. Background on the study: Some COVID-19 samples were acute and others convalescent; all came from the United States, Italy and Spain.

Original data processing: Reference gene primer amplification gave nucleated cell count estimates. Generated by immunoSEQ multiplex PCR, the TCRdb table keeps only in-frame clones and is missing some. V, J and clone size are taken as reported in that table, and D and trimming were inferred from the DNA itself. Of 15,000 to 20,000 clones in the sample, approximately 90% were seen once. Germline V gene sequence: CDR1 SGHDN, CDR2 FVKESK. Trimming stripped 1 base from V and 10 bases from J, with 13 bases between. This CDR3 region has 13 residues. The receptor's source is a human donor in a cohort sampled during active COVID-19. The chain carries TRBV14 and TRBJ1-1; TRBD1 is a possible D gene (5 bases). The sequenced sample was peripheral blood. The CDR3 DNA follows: TGTGCCAGCAGCCAAGGGTTCGCGGGGGGAGCTTTCTTT. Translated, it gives CASSQGFAGGAFF.